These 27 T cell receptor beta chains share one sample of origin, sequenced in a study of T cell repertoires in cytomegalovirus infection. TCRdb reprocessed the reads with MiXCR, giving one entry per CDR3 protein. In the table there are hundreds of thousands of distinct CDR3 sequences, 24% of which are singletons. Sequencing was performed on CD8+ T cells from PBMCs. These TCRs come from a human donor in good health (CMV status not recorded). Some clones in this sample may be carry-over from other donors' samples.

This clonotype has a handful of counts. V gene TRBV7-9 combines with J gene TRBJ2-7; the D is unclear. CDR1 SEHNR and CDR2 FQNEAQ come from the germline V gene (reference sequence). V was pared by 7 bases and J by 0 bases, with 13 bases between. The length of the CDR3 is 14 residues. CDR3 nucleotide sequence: TGTGCCAGCAACCCTTCTACAGACTCCTACGAGCAGTACTTC. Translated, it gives CASNPSTDSYEQYF.

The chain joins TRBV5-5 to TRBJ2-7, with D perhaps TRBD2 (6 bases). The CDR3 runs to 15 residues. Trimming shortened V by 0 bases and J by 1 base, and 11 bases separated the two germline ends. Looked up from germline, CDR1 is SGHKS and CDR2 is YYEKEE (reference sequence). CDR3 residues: CASSLDGRKSYEQYV. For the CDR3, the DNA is TGTGCCAGCAGCTTGGATGGGAGGAAGTCCTACGAGCAGTACGTC.

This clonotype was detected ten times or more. CDR3 nucleotides: TGTGCCAGCATCCAGATGGGGGGGAGCACCGGGGAGCTGTTTTTT. Its protein product is CASIQMGGSTGELFF. This chain joins TRBV7-6 and TRBJ2-2; the match to TRBD2 covers 7 bases. Unmatched junction bases numbered 9, after V lost 7 bases and J lost 4 bases. This CDR3 has 15 amino acids. CDR1 and CDR2 from the germline V gene are SGHVS and FNYEAQ.

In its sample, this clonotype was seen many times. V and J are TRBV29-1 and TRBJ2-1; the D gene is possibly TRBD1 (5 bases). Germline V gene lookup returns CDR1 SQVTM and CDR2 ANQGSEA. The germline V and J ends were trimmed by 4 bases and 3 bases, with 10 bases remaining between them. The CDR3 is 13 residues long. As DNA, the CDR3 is TGCAGCGTTGTAGGGGCCCTCTACAATGAGCAGTTCTTC. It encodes CSVVGALYNEQFF.

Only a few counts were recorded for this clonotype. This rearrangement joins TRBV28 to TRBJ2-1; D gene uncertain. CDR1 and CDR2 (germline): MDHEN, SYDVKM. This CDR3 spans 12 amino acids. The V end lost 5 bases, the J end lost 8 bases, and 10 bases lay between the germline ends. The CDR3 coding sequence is TGTGCCAGCAGTCCCCTTTGGGATGAGCAGTTCTTC. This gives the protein CASSPLWDEQFF.

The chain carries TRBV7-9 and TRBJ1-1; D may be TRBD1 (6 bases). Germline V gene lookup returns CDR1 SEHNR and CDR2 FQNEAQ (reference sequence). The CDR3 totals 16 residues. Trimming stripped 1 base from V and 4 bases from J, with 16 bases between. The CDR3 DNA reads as TGTGCCAGCAGCTTAGGGGGGGGGGGGCTAGGCACTGAAGCTTTCTTT. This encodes CASSLGGGGLGTEAFF. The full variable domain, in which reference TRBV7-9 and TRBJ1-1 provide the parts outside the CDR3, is DTGVSQNPRHKITKRGQNVTFRCDPISEHNRLYWYRQTLGQGPEFLTYFQNEAQLEKSRLLSDRFSAERPKGSFSTLEIQRTEQGDSAMYLCASSLGGGGLGTEAFFGQGTRLTVV.

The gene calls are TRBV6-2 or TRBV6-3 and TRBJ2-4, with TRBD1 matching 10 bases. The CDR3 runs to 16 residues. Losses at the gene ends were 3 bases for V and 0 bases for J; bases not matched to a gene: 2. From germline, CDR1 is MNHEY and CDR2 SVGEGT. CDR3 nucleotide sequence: TGTGCCAGCAGTTATTGGGACAGGGGAGCCAAAAACATTCAGTACTTC. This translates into CASSYWDRGAKNIQYF.

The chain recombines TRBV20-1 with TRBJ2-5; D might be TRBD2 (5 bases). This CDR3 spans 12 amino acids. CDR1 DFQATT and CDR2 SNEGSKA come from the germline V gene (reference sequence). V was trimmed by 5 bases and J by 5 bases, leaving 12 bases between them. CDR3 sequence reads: CSADYAGETQYF. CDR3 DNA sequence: TGCAGTGCTGACTACGCCGGGGAGACCCAGTACTTC.

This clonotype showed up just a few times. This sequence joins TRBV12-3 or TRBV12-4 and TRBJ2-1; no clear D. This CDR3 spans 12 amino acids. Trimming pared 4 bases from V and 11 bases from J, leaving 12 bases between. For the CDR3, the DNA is TGTGCCAGCAGTTCAGATAGGAAAAAGCAGTTCTTC. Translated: CASSSDRKKQFF.

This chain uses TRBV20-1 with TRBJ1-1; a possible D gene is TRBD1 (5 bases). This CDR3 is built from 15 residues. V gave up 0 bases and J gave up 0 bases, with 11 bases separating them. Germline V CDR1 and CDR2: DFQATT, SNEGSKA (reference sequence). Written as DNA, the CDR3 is TGCAGTGCTAGAGATCTGACAGACATGAACACTGAAGCTTTCTTT. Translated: CSARDLTDMNTEAFF.

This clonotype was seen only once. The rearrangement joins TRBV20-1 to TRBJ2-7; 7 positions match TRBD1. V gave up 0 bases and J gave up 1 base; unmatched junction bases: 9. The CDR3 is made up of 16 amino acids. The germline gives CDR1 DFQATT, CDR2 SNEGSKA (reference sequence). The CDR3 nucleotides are TGCAGTGCTAGAGATTACGAGGGGGCAAGTTCCTACGAGCAGTACTTC. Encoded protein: CSARDYEGASSYEQYF.

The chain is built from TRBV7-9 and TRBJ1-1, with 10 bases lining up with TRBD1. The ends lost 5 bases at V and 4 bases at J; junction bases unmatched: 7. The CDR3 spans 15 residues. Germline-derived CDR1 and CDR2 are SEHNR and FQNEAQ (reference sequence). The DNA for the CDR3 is TGTGCCAGCAGCCCCCGGGACAGGGGCGTCACTGAAGCTTTCTTT. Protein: CASSPRDRGVTEAFF.

CDR3: CASTGTGTGGFSTPMNTEAFF. DNA of the CDR3: TGTGCCAGCACCGGAACCGGGACAGGGGGCTTCAGCACCCCTATGAACACTGAAGCTTTCTTT. The chain couples TRBV25-1 to TRBJ1-1; the match to TRBD1 covers 12 bases. V lost 7 bases, J lost 0 bases, and 21 bases stayed unmatched. CDR3 size: 21 residues. Germline lookup yields CDR1 MGHDK and CDR2 SYGVNS. Supplemented by reference TRBV25-1 and TRBJ1-1, the full variable domain reads EADIYQTPRYLVIGTGKKITLECSQTMGHDKMYWYQQDPGMELHLIHYSYGVNSTEKGDLSSESTVSRIRTEHFPLTLESARPSHTSQYLCASTGTGTGGFSTPMNTEAFFGQGTRLTVV.

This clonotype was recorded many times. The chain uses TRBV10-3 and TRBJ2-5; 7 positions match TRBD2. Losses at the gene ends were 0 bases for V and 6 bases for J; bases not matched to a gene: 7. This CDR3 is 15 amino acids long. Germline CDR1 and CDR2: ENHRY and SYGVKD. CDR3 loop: CAISESRGDRKTQYF. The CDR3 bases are TGTGCCATCAGTGAGTCTCGGGGGGATCGGAAGACCCAGTACTTC.

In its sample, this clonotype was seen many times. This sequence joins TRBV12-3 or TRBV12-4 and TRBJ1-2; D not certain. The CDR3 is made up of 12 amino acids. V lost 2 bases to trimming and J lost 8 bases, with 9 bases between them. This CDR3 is CASSLYGEGYTF. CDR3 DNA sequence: TGTGCCAGCAGTTTATATGGGGAAGGCTACACCTTC.

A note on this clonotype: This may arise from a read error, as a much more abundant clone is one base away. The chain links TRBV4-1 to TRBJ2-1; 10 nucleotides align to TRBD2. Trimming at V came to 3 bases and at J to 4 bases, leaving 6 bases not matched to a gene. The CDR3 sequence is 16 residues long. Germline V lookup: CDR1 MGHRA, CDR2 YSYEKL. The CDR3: CASSHPLAGTYNEQFF. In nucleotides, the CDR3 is TGCGCCAGCAGCCATCCACTAGCGGGGACGTACAATGAGCAGTTCTTC.

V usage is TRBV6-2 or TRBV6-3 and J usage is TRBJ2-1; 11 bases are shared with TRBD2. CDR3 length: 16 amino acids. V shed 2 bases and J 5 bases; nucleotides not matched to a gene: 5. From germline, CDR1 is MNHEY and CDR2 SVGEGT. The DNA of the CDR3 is TGTGCCAGCAGTTACCCTAGCGGGGGGCCCCACAATGAGCAGTTCTTC. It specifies CASSYPSGGPHNEQFF.

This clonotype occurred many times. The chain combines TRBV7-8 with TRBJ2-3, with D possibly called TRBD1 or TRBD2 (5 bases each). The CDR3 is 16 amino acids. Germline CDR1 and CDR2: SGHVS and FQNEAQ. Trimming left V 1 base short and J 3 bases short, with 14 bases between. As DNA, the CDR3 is TGTGCCAGCAGCTTAGAAGTAAGAGGGGCTACAGATACGCAGTATTTT. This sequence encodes CASSLEVRGATDTQYF.

The CDR3 spells CASGFSGANVLTF. The CDR3 DNA reads as TGTGCTAGTGGTTTCTCTGGGGCCAACGTCCTGACTTTC. The J gene is TRBJ2-6, the V gene TRBV12-5, with D unclear. V lost 3 bases and J 0 bases, leaving 0 bases between the germline ends. CDR3 length: 13 amino acids. Germline CDR1 LGHNT, CDR2 FRNRAP.

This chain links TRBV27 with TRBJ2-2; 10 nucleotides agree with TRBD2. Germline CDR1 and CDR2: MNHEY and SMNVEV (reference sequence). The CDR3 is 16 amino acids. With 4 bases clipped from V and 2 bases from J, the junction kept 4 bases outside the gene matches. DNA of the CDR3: TGTGCCAGCAGTTATACTAGCGGGGCAAACACCGGGGAGCTGTTTTTT. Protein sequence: CASSYTSGANTGELFF.

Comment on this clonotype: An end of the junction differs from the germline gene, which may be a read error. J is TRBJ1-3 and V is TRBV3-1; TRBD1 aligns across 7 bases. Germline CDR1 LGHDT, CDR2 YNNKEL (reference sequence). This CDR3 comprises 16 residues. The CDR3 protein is CASTTFSRGFGTTIYF. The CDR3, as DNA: TGTGCCAGCACCACTTTCAGCAGGGGGTTTGGAACCACCATATATTTT.

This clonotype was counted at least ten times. This CDR3 is CASSLEGQEAFF. CDR3 bases: TGTGCCAGCAGCTTAGAGGGACAGGAAGCTTTCTTT. This sequence joins TRBV7-6 and TRBJ1-1; 7 nucleotides align to TRBD1. The CDR3 length is 12 residues. V shed 1 base, J shed 8 bases, and the junction held 1 base outside the gene matches. Germline V gives CDR1 SGHVS, CDR2 FNYEAQ.

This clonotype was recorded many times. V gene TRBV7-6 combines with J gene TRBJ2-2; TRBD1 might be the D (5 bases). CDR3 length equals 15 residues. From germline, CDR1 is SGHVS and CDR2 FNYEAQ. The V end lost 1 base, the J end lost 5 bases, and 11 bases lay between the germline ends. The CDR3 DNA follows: TGTGCCAGCAGCTTAGATTTACAGGCGACCGGGGAGCTGTTTTTT. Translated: CASSLDLQATGELFF.

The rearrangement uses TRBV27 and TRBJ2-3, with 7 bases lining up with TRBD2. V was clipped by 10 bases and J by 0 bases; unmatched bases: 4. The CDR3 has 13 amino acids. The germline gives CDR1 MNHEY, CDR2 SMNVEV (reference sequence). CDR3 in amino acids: CATWGGSTDTQYF. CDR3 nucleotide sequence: TGTGCCACCTGGGGGGGGAGCACAGATACGCAGTATTTT.

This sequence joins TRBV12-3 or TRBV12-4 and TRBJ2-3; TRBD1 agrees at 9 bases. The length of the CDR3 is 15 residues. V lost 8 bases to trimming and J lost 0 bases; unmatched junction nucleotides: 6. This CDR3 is CASGRTGESTDTQYF. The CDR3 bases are TGTGCCAGCGGGCGGACAGGGGAAAGCACAGATACGCAGTATTTT.

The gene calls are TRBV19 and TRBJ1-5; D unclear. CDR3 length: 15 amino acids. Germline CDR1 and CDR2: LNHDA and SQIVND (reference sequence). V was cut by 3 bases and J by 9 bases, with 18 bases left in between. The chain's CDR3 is CASSIPSDLVGPQHF. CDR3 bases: TGTGCCAGTAGTATTCCATCGGACCTCGTGGGGCCCCAGCATTTT.

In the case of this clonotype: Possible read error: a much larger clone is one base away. This CDR3 is CSARDPSGTGCNEQFF. The CDR3 bases are TGCAGTGCTAGAGACCCTTCTGGGACAGGATGCAATGAGCAGTTCTTC. The chain links TRBV20-1 to TRBJ2-1; 8 bases agree with TRBD1. The J segment lost 6 bases and the V segment lost 0 bases, leaving 10 bases of the junction unmatched. CDR1 and CDR2 from the germline V gene are DFQATT and SNEGSKA (reference sequence). CDR3 length: 16 amino acids.